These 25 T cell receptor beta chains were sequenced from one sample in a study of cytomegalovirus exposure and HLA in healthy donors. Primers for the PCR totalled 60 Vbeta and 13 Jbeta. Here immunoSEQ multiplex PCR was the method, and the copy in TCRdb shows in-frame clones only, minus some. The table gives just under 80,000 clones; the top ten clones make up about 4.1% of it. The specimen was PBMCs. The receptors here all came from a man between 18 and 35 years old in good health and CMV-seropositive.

Written as DNA, the CDR3 is TGTGCCAGCAGCTTCTCGGGGATGGGCACTGAAGCTTTCTTT. Its translation: CASSFSGMGTEAFF. V gene TRBV5-4 combines with J gene TRBJ1-1; no firm D call. Germline CDR1 is SGHNT and CDR2 is YYREEE (reference sequence). V lost 2 bases and J lost 4, with 12 bases in between. There are 14 residues in the CDR3.

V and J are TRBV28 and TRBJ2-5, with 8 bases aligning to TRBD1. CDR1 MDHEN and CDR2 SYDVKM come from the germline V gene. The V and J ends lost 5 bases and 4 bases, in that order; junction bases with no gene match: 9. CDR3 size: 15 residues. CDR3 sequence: CASSAGQGRRETQYF. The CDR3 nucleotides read TGTGCCAGCAGTGCAGGACAGGGTCGAAGAGAGACCCAGTACTTC.

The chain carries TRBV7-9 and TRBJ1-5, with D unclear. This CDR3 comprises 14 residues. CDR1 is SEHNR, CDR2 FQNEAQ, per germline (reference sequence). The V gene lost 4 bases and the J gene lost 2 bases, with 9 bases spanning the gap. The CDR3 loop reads CASSSDTGNQPQHF. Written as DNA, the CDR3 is TGTGCCAGCAGCTCAGACACCGGCAATCAGCCCCAGCATTTT. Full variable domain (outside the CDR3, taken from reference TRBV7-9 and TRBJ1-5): DTGVSQNPRHKITKRGQNVTFRCDPISEHNRLYWYRQTLGQGPEFLTYFQNEAQLEKSRLLSDRFSAERPKGSFSTLEIQRTEQGDSAMYLCASSSDTGNQPQHFGDGTRLSIL.

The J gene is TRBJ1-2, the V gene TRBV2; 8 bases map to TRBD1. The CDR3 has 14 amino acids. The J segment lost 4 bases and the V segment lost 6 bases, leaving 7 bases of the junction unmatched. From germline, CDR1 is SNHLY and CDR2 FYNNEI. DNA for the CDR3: TGTGCCAGCAGCCATCCCGGGACAGGCTATGGCTACACCTTC. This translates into CASSHPGTGYGYTF.

CDR3 in DNA: TGTGCCAGCAGTTTCTATACCGGAGGGAATAGATACGAGCAGTACTTC. Amino acid sequence: CASSFYTGGNRYEQYF. The chain uses TRBV27 and TRBJ2-7; a weak D match, TRBD2 (6 bases). V lost 3 bases and J lost 4, with 19 bases in between. Per germline, CDR1 MNHEY and CDR2 SMNVEV (reference sequence). The CDR3 sequence is 16 residues long.

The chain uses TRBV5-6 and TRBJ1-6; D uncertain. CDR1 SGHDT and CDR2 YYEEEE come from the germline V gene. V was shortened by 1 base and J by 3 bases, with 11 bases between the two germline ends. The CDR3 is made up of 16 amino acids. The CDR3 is CASSLYWPDYNSPLHF. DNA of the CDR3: TGTGCCAGCAGCTTGTATTGGCCAGACTATAATTCACCCCTCCACTTT.

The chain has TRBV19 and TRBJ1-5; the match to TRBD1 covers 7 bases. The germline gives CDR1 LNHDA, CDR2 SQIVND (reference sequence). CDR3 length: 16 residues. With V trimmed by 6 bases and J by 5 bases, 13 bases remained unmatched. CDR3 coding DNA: TGTGCCAGTAGAGAAAGCCGACAGGGTCCTTATCAGCCCCAGCATTTT. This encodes CASRESRQGPYQPQHF.

The CDR3: CASSRGGNSYNEQFF. The CDR3 nucleotides read TGTGCCAGCAGTCGCGGGGGGAACTCCTACAATGAGCAGTTCTTC. The chain couples TRBV6-5 to TRBJ2-1, with 8 bases aligning to TRBD2. V was pared by 5 bases and J by 0 bases, with 3 bases of the junction left unmatched. The CDR3 is 15 residues long. The germline CDR1 and CDR2 sequences are MNHEY and SVGAGI.

This chain's CDR3 is CASRGTGSQSAGNTIYF. DNA of the CDR3: TGTGCCAGCAGGGGGACAGGGAGTCAGTCCGCTGGAAACACCATATATTTT. The gene calls are TRBV27 and TRBJ1-3; 9 bases match TRBD1. CDR3 size: 17 residues. CDR1 MNHEY and CDR2 SMNVEV come from the germline V gene (reference sequence). V was clipped by 6 bases and J by 2 bases; unmatched bases: 11.

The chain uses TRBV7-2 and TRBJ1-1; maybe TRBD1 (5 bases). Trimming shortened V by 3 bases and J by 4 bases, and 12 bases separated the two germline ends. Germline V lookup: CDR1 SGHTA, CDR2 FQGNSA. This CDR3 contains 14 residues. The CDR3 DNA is TGTGCCAGCAGCTTTCGAAGCCAGGGCACTGAAGCTTTCTTT. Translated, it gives CASSFRSQGTEAFF.

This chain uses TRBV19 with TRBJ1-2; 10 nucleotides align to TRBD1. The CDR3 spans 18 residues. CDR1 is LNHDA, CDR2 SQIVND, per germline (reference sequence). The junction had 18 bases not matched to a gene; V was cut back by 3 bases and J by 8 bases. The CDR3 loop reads CASSIPGQGRSDRSGYTF. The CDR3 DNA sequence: TGTGCCAGTAGTATTCCGGGACAGGGGCGGTCAGATCGTTCCGGCTACACCTTC.

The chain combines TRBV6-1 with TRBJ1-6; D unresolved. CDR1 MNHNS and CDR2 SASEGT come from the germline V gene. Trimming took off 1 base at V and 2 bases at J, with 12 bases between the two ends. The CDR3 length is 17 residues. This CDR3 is CASSEDGELPYNSPLHF. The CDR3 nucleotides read TGTGCCAGCAGTGAAGACGGGGAACTCCCCTATAATTCACCCCTCCACTTT.

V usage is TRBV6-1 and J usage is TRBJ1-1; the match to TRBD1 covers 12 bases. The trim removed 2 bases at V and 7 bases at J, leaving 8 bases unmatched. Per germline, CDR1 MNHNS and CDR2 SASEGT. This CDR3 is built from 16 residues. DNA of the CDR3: TGTGCCAGCAGTGAAAGATCCGGGACAGGGGGCTTTGAAGCTTTCTTT. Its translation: CASSERSGTGGFEAFF.

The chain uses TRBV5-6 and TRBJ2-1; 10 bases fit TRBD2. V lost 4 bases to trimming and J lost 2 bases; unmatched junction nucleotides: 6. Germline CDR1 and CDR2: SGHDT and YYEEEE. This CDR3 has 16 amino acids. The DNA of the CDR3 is TGTGCCAGCAGCGTTCCGGGACTAGCGCCCTACAATGAGCAGTTCTTC. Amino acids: CASSVPGLAPYNEQFF.

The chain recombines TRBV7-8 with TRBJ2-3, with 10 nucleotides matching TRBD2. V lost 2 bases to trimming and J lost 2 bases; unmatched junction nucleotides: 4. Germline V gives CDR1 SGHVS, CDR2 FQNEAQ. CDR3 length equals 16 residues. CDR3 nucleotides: TGTGCCAGCAGCTTAAAGACTAGCGGGTACACAGATACGCAGTATTTT. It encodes CASSLKTSGYTDTQYF.

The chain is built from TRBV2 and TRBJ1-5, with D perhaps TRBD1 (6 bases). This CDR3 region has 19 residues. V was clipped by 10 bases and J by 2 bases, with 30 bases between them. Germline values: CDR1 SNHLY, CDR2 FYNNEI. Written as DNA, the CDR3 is TGTGCCATCCTCAACTTTCCGGGACACGTAACCCGTGGCAATCAGCCCCAGCATTTT. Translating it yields CAILNFPGHVTRGNQPQHF. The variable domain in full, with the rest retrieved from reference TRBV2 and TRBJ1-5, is EPEVTQTPSHQVTQMGQEVILRCVPISNHLYFYWYRQILGQKVEFLVSFYNNEISEKSEIFDDQFSVERPDGSNFTLKIRSTKLEDSAMYFCAILNFPGHVTRGNQPQHFGDGTRLSIL.

The CDR3 coding sequence is TGTGCCAGCAGTTTAAGCGGGAGGGCCTACGAGCAGTACTTC. This translates into CASSLSGRAYEQYF. The chain combines TRBV27 with TRBJ2-7; 10 nucleotides agree with TRBD2. V lost 2 bases to trimming and J lost 2 bases; unmatched junction nucleotides: 0. The CDR3 has 14 residues. CDR1 and CDR2 from the germline V gene are MNHEY and SMNVEV (reference sequence).

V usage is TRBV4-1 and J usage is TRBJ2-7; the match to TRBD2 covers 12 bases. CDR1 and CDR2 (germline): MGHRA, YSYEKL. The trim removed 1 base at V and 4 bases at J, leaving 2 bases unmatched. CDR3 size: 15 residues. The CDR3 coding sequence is TGCGCCAGCAGCCAAGGGACTAGCGGGACATACGAGCAGTACTTC. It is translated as CASSQGTSGTYEQYF.

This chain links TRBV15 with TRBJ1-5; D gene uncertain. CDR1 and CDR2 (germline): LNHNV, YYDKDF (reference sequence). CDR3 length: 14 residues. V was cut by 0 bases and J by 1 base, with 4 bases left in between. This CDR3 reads CATSREASNQPQHF. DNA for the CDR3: TGTGCCACCAGCAGAGAGGCAAGCAATCAGCCCCAGCATTTT.

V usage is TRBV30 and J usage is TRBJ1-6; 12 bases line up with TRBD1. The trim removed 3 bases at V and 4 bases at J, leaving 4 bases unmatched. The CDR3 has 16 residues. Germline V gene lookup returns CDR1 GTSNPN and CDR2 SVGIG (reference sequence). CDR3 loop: CAWSKGQGAYNSPLHF. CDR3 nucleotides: TGTGCCTGGAGCAAGGGACAGGGGGCTTATAATTCACCCCTCCACTTT.

The CDR3 bases are TGTGCCAGCAGCCAACCTCCCCATTTAGCGGGCCAAAACATTCAGTACTTC. Residues: CASSQPPHLAGQNIQYF. The genes are TRBV4-2 and TRBJ2-4; 7 bases are a match to TRBD2. The CDR3 is 17 residues long. Trimming at V came to 2 bases and at J to 5 bases, leaving 12 bases not matched to a gene. Germline V gene lookup returns CDR1 LGHNA and CDR2 YNFKEQ.

The CDR3 loop is CASSRRRGPGANVLTF. The CDR3, as DNA: TGTGCCAGCAGCCGAAGGCGGGGCCCTGGGGCCAACGTCCTGACTTTC. The J gene is TRBJ2-6, the V gene TRBV7-9; perhaps TRBD2 as D (6 bases). V lost 5 bases and J lost 2, with 13 bases in between. This CDR3 is built from 16 residues. Per the germline V gene, CDR1 is SEHNR and CDR2 is FQNEAQ (reference sequence).

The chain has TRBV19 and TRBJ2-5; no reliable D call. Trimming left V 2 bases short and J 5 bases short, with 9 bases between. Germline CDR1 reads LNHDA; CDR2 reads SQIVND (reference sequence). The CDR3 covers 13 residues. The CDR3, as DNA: TGTGCCAGTAGTATAAACCTCGGGGAGACCCAGTACTTC. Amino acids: CASSINLGETQYF.

The CDR3: CASSQAGGGVETQYF. As DNA, the CDR3 is TGTGCCAGCAGCCAGGCTGGGGGAGGGGTAGAGACCCAGTACTTC. The chain combines TRBV9 with TRBJ2-5; 7 bases are a match to TRBD2. Germline values: CDR1 SGDLS, CDR2 YYNGEE. Germline trimming cut 4 bases from V and 4 bases from J; bases unmatched to any gene: 10. This CDR3 is built from 15 residues. Filled out from reference TRBV9 and TRBJ2-5, the complete variable domain reads DSGVTQTPKHLITATGQRVTLRCSPRSGDLSVYWYQQSLDQGLQFLIQYYNGEERAKGNILERFSAQQFPDLHSELNLSSLELGDSALYFCASSQAGGGVETQYFGPGTRLLVL.

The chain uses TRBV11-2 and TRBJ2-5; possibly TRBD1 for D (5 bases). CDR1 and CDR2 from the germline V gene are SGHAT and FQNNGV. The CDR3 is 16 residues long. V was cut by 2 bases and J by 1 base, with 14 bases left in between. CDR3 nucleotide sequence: TGTGCCAGCAGCTTATTGAGTCAGGGTCTCCAAGAGACCCAGTACTTC. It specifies CASSLLSQGLQETQYF.